These 27 T cell receptor beta chains were all obtained from the same sample, sequenced in a study of cytomegalovirus exposure and HLA in healthy donors (dated by TCRdb to 2017 to 2019). The library was prepared using the immunoSEQ multiplex PCR assay. For the multiplex PCR, a mixture combining 60 forward primers for TCR Vbeta segments and 13 reverse primers for TCR Jbeta segments was used. TCRdb's version of the immuneACCESS table is confined to in-frame rearrangements and falls short of the full clone set. An unresolved V gene accounts for under half of the shortfall where checked; the remainder is of unknown origin. Present in this sample are about 170,000 clones, approximately 88% of which were seen just once. 0.35% to 0.4% of the sample is held by the ten biggest clonotypes. Sequenced material: PBMCs. The receptors derive from a boy younger than 10 in good health and CMV-seronegative.

V usage is TRBV5-4 and J usage is TRBJ2-3; the D gene is possibly TRBD2 (5 bases). The CDR3 extends over 15 amino acids. The germline gives CDR1 SGHNT, CDR2 YYREEE (reference sequence). V dropped 1 base and J dropped 0 bases, with 9 bases sitting between them. Here the CDR3 DNA reads TGTGCCAGCAGCTTGTTCGACTATAGCACAGATACGCAGTATTTT. Its translation is CASSLFDYSTDTQYF.

The chain joins TRBV5-8 to TRBJ1-4; 9 nucleotides match TRBD1. V trimming: 4 bases; J trimming: 4 bases; junction bases outside the gene matches: 8. The germline V gene encodes CDR1 SGHTS and CDR2 YDEGEE. The CDR3 is 16 residues long. This chain's CDR3 is CASSRPGQGNNEKLFF. The CDR3 DNA sequence: TGTGCCAGCAGCCGCCCGGGACAGGGAAATAATGAAAAACTGTTTTTT.

The rearrangement joins TRBV29-1 to TRBJ1-1, with a tentative D call TRBD1 (6 bases). V was cut by 5 bases and J by 9 bases, with 19 bases left in between. The CDR3 consists of 13 residues. Germline CDR1 SQVTM, CDR2 ANQGSEA. The CDR3 DNA reads TGCAGCGTTTATATGAGACAGGCTGATCAAGCTTTCTTT. This encodes CSVYMRQADQAFF.

This clone showed up just once. V gene TRBV7-9 combines with J gene TRBJ2-1; TRBD2 aligns across 12 bases. This CDR3 contains 15 residues. Looked up from germline, CDR1 is SEHNR and CDR2 is FQNEAQ (reference sequence). V dropped 3 bases and J dropped 8; count of bases not matched to a gene: 5. The chain's CDR3 is CASSLTSGSLDEQFF. The CDR3 bases are TGTGCCAGCAGCTTGACTAGCGGGAGTTTAGATGAGCAGTTCTTC.

This chain joins TRBV28 and TRBJ1-5; 9 nucleotides line up with TRBD1. Germline loops: CDR1 MDHEN, CDR2 SYDVKM. The length of the CDR3 is 19 residues. With V trimmed by 7 bases and J by 0 bases, 16 bases remained unmatched. The CDR3 region is CASTAHSTGTGISNQPQHF. For the CDR3, the DNA is TGTGCCAGCACCGCACACTCCACCGGGACAGGGATTAGCAATCAGCCCCAGCATTTT.

Points on this clone: Other DNA sequences in the sample encode the same CDR3. The gene calls are TRBV2 and TRBJ1-5; a possible D gene is TRBD1 (5 bases). This CDR3 has 14 amino acids. Trimming removed 0 bases at V and 4 bases at J, with 7 bases between. Germline V CDR1 and CDR2: SNHLY, FYNNEI. For the CDR3, the DNA is TGTGCCAGCAGTGAAGCCCGGGGGAATCAGCCCCAGCATTTT. The encoded protein is CASSEARGNQPQHF.

This rearrangement joins TRBV29-1 to TRBJ2-2; 7 nucleotides match TRBD2. Germline CDR1 is SQVTM and CDR2 is ANQGSEA. The V and J ends lost 3 bases and 6 bases, in that order; junction bases with no gene match: 1. The CDR3 has 12 residues. The CDR3: CSVEGGAGELFF. The CDR3 DNA follows: TGCAGCGTTGAGGGGGGGGCCGGGGAGCTGTTTTTT.

The V and J genes are TRBV4-2 and TRBJ2-2, with TRBD2 as a possible D gene (6 bases). CDR3 size: 15 residues. Deletions cut 1 base from V and 4 bases from J, with 10 bases between. Germline CDR1 reads LGHNA; CDR2 reads YNFKEQ. CDR3 DNA sequence: TGTGCCAGCAGCCAAGGCAGGGAGGCCACCGGGGAGCTGTTTTTT. Translated, it gives CASSQGREATGELFF.

The V gene is TRBV2, the J gene TRBJ1-2; the match to TRBD1 covers 8 bases. Trimming at V came to 8 bases and at J to 2 bases, leaving 7 bases not matched to a gene. Per the germline V gene, CDR1 is SNHLY and CDR2 is FYNNEI. The CDR3 spans 14 residues. As DNA, the CDR3 is TGTGCCAGCCCAGGGACAGGACGGAACTATGGCTACACCTTC. Translation: CASPGTGRNYGYTF.

This clone was seen a few times. The V and J genes are TRBV4-1 and TRBJ2-7; 7 positions agree with TRBD1. There are 16 residues in the CDR3. The J segment lost 4 bases and the V segment lost 1 base, leaving 10 bases of the junction unmatched. Germline V gene data show CDR1 as MGHRA and CDR2 as YSYEKL. CDR3 in DNA: TGCGCCAGCAGCCAAGTCGCGGCAGGGGGACGATACGAGCAGTACTTC. This translates into CASSQVAAGGRYEQYF.

This sequence joins TRBV9 and TRBJ1-5; D is uncertain. V lost 4 bases to trimming and J lost 1 base, with 12 bases between them. Germline lookup yields CDR1 SGDLS and CDR2 YYNGEE. CDR3 length equals 15 residues. The CDR3 protein is CASSNHGGSNQPQHF. The CDR3 bases are TGTGCCAGCAGCAATCATGGCGGGAGCAATCAGCCCCAGCATTTT.

This chain joins TRBV5-1 and TRBJ2-2; tentative D call: TRBD2 (6 bases). Trimming shortened V by 0 bases and J by 1 base, and 10 bases separated the two germline ends. The CDR3 loop spans 16 amino acids. Per the germline V gene, CDR1 is SGHRS and CDR2 is YFSETQ. In nucleotides, the CDR3 is TGCGCCAGCAGCTTGGCTAGGGGAGGGAACACCGGGGAGCTGTTTTTT. It yields the protein CASSLARGGNTGELFF. Supplemented by reference TRBV5-1 and TRBJ2-2, the full variable domain reads KAGVTQTPRYLIKTRGQQVTLSCSPISGHRSVSWYQQTPGQGLQFLFEYFSETQRNKGNFPGRFSGRQFSNSRSEMNVSTLELGDSALYLCASSLARGGNTGELFFGEGSRLTVL.

Remarks on this clone: At one boundary the junction diverges from the germline segment, which might be a read error. This chain links TRBV13 with TRBJ2-7; 11 bases fit TRBD2. Germline V gene lookup returns CDR1 PRHDT and CDR2 FYEKMQ (reference sequence). CDR3 length equals 14 residues. CDR3 DNA: TGTGCCAGCAGATTAGCGGGAGGGCGGTACGAGCAGTACTTC. The encoded protein is CASRLAGGRYEQYF.

In its sample, this clone was seen a few times. J is TRBJ1-5 and V is TRBV6-8; D uncertain. The CDR3 extends over 16 amino acids. CDR1 and CDR2 (germline): MNHGY, SAAAGT. V was cut by 6 bases and J by 3 bases, with 18 bases left in between. DNA of the CDR3: TGTGCCAGCAGCCCGAGGAAATTCCTTCTCAATCAGCCCCAGCATTTT. Translating it yields CASSPRKFLLNQPQHF.

This CDR3 is CASSAGPEGEAFF. The CDR3 region has the DNA TGCGCCAGCAGCGCGGGACCCGAGGGTGAAGCTTTCTTT. This chain uses TRBV5-1 with TRBJ1-1, with TRBD1 as a possible D gene (5 bases). Germline loops: CDR1 SGHRS, CDR2 YFSETQ. The CDR3 is made up of 13 amino acids. V lost 4 bases and J lost 7, with 14 bases in between.

The chain couples TRBV19 to TRBJ2-1; perhaps TRBD2 as D (5 bases). The CDR3 length is 14 residues. V lost 5 bases and J 0 bases, leaving 8 bases between the germline ends. Germline CDR1 is LNHDA and CDR2 is SQIVND (reference sequence). The CDR3 DNA is TGTGCCAGTAGTGAGGGAAACTCCTACAATGAGCAGTTCTTC. Encoded protein: CASSEGNSYNEQFF.

V is TRBV7-2 and J is TRBJ2-5; perhaps TRBD2 as D (6 bases). With the DNA end fitting TRBJ2-7 better, the J assignment may be wrong. Germline CDR1 SGHTA, CDR2 FQGNSA. The CDR3 consists of 16 residues. The CDR3 DNA reads as TGTGCCAGCAGCCCTAGCGCAGGCCTAGGGGCCTACGAGCAGTACTTC. The encoded protein is CASSPSAGLGAYEQYF.

This clone has only a few counts. V is TRBV18 and J is TRBJ1-5, with D possibly TRBD1 on 6 matching bases. The V end lost 1 base, the J end lost 0 bases, and 7 bases lay between the germline ends. This CDR3 has 15 amino acids. CDR1 is KGHSH, CDR2 LQKENI, per germline. DNA of the CDR3: TGTGCCAGCTCACCACAACAGGGTAGCAATCAGCCCCAGCATTTT. Translating gives CASSPQQGSNQPQHF.

The gene calls are TRBV5-1 and TRBJ2-3; D unclear. The germline CDR1 and CDR2 sequences are SGHRS and YFSETQ. The CDR3 totals 13 residues. Trimming left V 3 bases short and J 4 bases short, with 9 bases between. In nucleotides, the CDR3 is TGCGCCAGCAGCTCAGGTTCGGCAGATACGCAGTATTTT. It encodes CASSSGSADTQYF.

V and J are TRBV11-2 and TRBJ1-4; TRBD1 matches 10 bases. The CDR3 is 15 residues long. V gave up 5 bases and J gave up 5 bases; unmatched junction bases: 5. Germline V gene sequence: CDR1 SGHAT, CDR2 FQNNGV. The CDR3 coding sequence is TGTGCCAGCAGCCCTCGGGACAGGGGAAATGAAAAACTGTTTTTT. Translated, it gives CASSPRDRGNEKLFF.

The CDR3 region is CASSYDSGRYQETQYF. The DNA of the CDR3 is TGTGCCAGCAGTTACGATTCCGGGAGGTACCAAGAGACCCAGTACTTC. This rearrangement joins TRBV6-5 to TRBJ2-5, with 7 positions matching TRBD2. Germline-derived CDR1 and CDR2 are MNHEY and SVGAGI. Unmatched junction bases numbered 6, after V lost 2 bases and J lost 0 bases. This CDR3 is 16 amino acids long.

V usage is TRBV28 and J usage is TRBJ2-5; D may be TRBD1 (6 bases). Trimming removed 4 bases at V and 3 bases at J, with 15 bases between. The CDR3 runs to 15 residues. Germline CDR1 MDHEN, CDR2 SYDVKM. The CDR3 DNA reads TGTGCCAGCAGTTCCCAGGGGCTTCTGAAAGAGACCCAGTACTTC. It codes for CASSSQGLLKETQYF.

The gene calls are TRBV27 and TRBJ2-7; TRBD2 matches 12 bases. CDR1 and CDR2 (germline): MNHEY, SMNVEV (reference sequence). The V and J ends lost 6 bases and 3 bases, in that order; junction bases with no gene match: 6. There are 15 residues in the CDR3. CDR3 nucleotides: TGTGCCAGCAGCCTCAGACTAGCGGGGGTCTACGAGCAGTACTTC. It codes for CASSLRLAGVYEQYF.

This clone was detected a few times. The chain employs TRBV30 and TRBJ2-5; TRBD2 matches 9 bases. V shed 3 bases and J 9 bases; nucleotides not matched to a gene: 17. This CDR3 is 16 amino acids long. Germline V gene lookup returns CDR1 GTSNPN and CDR2 SVGIG (reference sequence). The CDR3 DNA follows: TGTGCCTGGAGGACCCCGCGGACTAGCGCCGAGAGGGCCCAGTACTTC. It encodes CAWRTPRTSAERAQYF.

This clone was found a few times. V and J are TRBV10-3 and TRBJ2-1, with TRBD2 matching over 8 bases. Germline CDR1 and CDR2: ENHRY and SYGVKD. The CDR3 runs 15 residues. Trimming at V came to 0 bases and at J to 7 bases, leaving 5 bases not matched to a gene. This CDR3 reads CAISESKREWNEQFF. CDR3 bases: TGTGCCATCAGTGAGTCCAAGCGGGAGTGGAATGAGCAGTTCTTC.

V usage is TRBV19 and J usage is TRBJ1-1, with D maybe TRBD1 (6 bases). The CDR3 has 16 amino acids. The germline V gene encodes CDR1 LNHDA and CDR2 SQIVND (reference sequence). Trimming left V 0 bases short and J 2 bases short, with 13 bases between. DNA of the CDR3: TGTGCCAGTAGTATAGACCCCAGGGGCGTCAACACTGAAGCTTTCTTT. This gives the protein CASSIDPRGVNTEAFF.

This clone has a single count. The chain uses TRBV7-2 and TRBJ2-7; 7 nucleotides align to TRBD2. Germline V CDR1 and CDR2: SGHTA, FQGNSA. V lost 5 bases, J lost 1 base, and 11 bases stayed unmatched. CDR3 length: 16 amino acids. CDR3 nucleotides: TGTGCCAGCAGCCCCCACTCGGCTAGCGGTTCCTACGAGCAGTACTTC. This encodes CASSPHSASGSYEQYF. Filled out from reference TRBV7-2 and TRBJ2-7, the complete variable domain reads GAGVSQSPSNKVTEKGKDVELRCDPISGHTALYWYRQSLGQGLEFLIYFQGNSAPDKSGLPSDRFSAERTGGSVSTLTIQRTQQEDSAVYLCASSPHSASGSYEQYFGPGTRLTVT.